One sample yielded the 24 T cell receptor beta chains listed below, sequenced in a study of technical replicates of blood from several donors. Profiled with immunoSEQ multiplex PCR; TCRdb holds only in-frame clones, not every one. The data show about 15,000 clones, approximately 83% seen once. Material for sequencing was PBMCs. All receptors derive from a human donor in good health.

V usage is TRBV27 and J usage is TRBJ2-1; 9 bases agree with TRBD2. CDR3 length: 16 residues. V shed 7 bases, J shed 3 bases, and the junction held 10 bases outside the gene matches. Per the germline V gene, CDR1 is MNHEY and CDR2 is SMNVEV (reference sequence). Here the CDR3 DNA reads TGTGCCAGCAACCCGGTAGCGGGAGCCCTCTACAATGAGCAGTTCTTC. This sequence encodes CASNPVAGALYNEQFF.

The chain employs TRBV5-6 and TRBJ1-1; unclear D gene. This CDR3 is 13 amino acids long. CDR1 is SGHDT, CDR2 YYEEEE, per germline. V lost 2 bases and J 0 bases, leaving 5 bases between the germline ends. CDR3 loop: CASSFTVNTEAFF. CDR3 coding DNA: TGTGCCAGCAGCTTCACAGTGAACACTGAAGCTTTCTTT.

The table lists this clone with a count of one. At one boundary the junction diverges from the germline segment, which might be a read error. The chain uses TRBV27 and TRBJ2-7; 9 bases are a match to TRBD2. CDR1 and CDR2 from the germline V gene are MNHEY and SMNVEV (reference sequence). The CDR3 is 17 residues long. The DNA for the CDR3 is TGTGCCAGCAGCCATAAAACTAGCGGGCTTAAGCCCTACGCGCAGTACTTC. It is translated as CASSHKTSGLKPYAQYF.

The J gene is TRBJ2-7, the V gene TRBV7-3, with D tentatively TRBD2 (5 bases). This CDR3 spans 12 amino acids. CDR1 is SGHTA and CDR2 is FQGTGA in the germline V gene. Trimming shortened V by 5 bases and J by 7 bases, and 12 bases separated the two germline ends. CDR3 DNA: TGTGCCAGCAGCCAATACGGGATGGAGCAGTACTTC. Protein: CASSQYGMEQYF. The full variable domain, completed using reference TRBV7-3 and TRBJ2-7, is GAGVSQTPSNKVTEKGKYVELRCDPISGHTALYWYRQSLGQGPEFLIYFQGTGAADDSGLPNDRFFAVRPEGSVSTLKIQRTERGDSAVYLCASSQYGMEQYFGPGTRLTVT.

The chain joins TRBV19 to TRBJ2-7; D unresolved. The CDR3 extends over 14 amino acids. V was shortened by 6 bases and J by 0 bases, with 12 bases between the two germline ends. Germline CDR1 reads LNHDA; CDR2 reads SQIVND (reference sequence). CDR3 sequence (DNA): TGTGCCAGTAGACGGGTCGGGTCCTCCTACGAGCAGTACTTC. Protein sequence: CASRRVGSSYEQYF.

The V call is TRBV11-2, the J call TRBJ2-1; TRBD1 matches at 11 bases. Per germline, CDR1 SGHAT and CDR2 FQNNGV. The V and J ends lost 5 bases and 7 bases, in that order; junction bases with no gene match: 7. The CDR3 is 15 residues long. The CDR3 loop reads CASSPRTGGMNEQFF. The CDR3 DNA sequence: TGTGCCAGCAGCCCTAGGACAGGGGGCATGAATGAGCAGTTCTTC. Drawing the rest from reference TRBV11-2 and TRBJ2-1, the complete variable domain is EAGVAQSPRYKIIEKRQSVAFWCNPISGHATLYWYQQILGQGPKLLIQFQNNGVVDDSQLPKDRFSAERLKGVDSTLKIQPAKLEDSAVYLCASSPRTGGMNEQFFGPGTRLTVL.

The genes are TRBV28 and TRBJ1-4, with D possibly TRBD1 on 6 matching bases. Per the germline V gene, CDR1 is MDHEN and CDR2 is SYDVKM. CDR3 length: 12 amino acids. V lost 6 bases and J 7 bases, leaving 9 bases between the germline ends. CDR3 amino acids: CASRPGVEKLFF. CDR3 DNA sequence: TGTGCCAGCAGACCAGGGGTTGAAAAACTGTTTTTT.

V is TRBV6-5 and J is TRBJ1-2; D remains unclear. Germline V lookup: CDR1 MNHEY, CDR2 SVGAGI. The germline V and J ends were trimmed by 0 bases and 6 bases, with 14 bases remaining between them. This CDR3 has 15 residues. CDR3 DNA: TGTGCCAGCAGTTACTCGAGTGTGGGGAGGGATGGCTACACCTTC. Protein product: CASSYSSVGRDGYTF.

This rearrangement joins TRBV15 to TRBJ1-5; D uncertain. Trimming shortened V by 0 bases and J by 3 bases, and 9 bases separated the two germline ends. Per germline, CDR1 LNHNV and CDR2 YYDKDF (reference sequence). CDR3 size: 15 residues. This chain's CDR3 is CATSRDIAVNQPQHF. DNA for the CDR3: TGTGCCACCAGCAGAGATATCGCGGTCAATCAGCCCCAGCATTTT.

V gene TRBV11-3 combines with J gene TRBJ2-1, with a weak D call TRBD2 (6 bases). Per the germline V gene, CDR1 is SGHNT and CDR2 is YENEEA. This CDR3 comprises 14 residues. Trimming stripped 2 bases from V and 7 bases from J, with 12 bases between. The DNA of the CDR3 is TGTGCCAGCAGCTTAAGGACGGGAGAAAATGAGCAGTTCTTC. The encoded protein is CASSLRTGENEQFF.

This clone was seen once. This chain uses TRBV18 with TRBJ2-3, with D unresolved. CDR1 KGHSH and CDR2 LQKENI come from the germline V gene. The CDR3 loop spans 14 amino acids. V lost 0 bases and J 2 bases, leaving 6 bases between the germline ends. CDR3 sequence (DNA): TGTGCCAGCTCACCACCACAGCCCACAGATACGCAGTATTTT. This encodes CASSPPQPTDTQYF.

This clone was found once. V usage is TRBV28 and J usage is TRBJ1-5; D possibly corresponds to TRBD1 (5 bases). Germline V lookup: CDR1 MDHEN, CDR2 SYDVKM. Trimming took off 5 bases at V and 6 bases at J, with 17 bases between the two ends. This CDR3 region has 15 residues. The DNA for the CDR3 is TGTGCCAGCAGTGTTCGCGGGGGGATGGGTCAGCCCCAGCATTTT. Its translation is CASSVRGGMGQPQHF.

CDR3 residues: CAASGLSYEQYF. The CDR3 bases are TGCGCCGCTAGCGGGCTCTCCTACGAGCAGTACTTC. The chain uses TRBV29-1 and TRBJ2-7; 8 positions agree with TRBD2. The germline V gene encodes CDR1 SQVTM and CDR2 ANQGSEA. The CDR3 extends over 12 amino acids.

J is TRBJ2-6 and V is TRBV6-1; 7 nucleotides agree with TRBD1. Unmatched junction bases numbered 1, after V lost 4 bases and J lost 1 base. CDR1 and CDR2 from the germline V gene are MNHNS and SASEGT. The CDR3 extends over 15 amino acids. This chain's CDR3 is CASSVDRSGANVLTF. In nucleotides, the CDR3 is TGTGCCAGCAGTGTGGACAGGTCTGGGGCCAACGTCCTGACTTTC.

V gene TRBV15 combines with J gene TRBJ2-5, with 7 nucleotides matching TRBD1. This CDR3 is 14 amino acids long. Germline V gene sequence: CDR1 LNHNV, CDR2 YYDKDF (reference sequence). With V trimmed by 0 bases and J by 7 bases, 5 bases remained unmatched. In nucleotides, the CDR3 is TGTGCCACCAGCAGAGATCGGGACAGCCGGACCCAGTACTTC. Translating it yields CATSRDRDSRTQYF.

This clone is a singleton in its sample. CDR3 region: CASSARPLDRGNEQFF. The CDR3 DNA reads TGTGCCAGTAGTGCAAGACCTTTGGACAGGGGAAATGAGCAGTTCTTC. The V gene is TRBV19, the J gene TRBJ2-1; 9 bases map to TRBD1. The CDR3 consists of 16 residues. Per germline, CDR1 LNHDA and CDR2 SQIVND (reference sequence). J was trimmed by 7 bases and V by 5 bases; bases with no gene match: 12.

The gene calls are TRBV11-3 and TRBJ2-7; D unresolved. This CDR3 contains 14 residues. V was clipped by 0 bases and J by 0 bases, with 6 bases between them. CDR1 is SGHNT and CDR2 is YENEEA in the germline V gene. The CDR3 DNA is TGTGCCAGCAGCTTAGAGGCGGACTCCTACGAGCAGTACTTC. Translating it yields CASSLEADSYEQYF.

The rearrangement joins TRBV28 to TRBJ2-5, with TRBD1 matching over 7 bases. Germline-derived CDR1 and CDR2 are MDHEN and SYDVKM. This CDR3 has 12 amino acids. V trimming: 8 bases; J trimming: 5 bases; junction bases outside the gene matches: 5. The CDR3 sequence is CASALQGETQYF. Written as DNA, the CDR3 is TGTGCCAGCGCGTTACAGGGGGAGACCCAGTACTTC.

The CDR3 reads CASRELGGLQTQYF. The CDR3 nucleotides read TGTGCCAGTAGAGAGCTCGGGGGGCTACAGACCCAGTACTTC. The chain combines TRBV19 with TRBJ2-5; TRBD2 is a possible D gene (7 bases). V lost 6 bases and J 6 bases, leaving 17 bases between the germline ends. The CDR3 is made up of 14 amino acids. Germline V CDR1 and CDR2: LNHDA, SQIVND (reference sequence).

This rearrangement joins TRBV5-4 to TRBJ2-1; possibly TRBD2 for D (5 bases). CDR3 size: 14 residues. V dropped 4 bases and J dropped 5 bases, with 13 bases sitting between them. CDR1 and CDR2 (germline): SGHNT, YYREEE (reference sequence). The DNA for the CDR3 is TGTGCCAGCAGCCAATCGACTAACCACAATGAGCAGTTCTTC. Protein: CASSQSTNHNEQFF. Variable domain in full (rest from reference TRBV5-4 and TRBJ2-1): ETGVTQSPTHLIKTRGQQVTLRCSSQSGHNTVSWYQQALGQGPQFIFQYYREEENGRGNFPPRFSGLQFPNYSSELNVNALELDDSALYLCASSQSTNHNEQFFGPGTRLTVL.

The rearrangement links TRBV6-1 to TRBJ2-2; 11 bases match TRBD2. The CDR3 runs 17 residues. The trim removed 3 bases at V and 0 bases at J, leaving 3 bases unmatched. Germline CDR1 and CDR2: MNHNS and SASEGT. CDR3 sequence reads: CASSDRLAGSNTGELFF. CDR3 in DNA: TGTGCCAGCAGTGATAGACTAGCGGGATCGAACACCGGGGAGCTGTTTTTT.

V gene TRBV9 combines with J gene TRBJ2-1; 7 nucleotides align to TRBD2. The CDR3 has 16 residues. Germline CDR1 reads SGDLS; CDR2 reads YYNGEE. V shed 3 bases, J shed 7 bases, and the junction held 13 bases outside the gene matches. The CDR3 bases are TGTGCCAGCAGCGGCGCGTCGGGAGGAGGTGGTAATGAGCAGTTCTTC. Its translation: CASSGASGGGGNEQFF.

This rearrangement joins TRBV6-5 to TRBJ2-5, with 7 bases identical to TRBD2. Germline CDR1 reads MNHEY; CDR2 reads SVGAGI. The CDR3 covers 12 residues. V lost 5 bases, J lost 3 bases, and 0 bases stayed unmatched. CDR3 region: CASSSGKETQYF. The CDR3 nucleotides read TGTGCCAGCAGTAGCGGGAAAGAGACCCAGTACTTC.

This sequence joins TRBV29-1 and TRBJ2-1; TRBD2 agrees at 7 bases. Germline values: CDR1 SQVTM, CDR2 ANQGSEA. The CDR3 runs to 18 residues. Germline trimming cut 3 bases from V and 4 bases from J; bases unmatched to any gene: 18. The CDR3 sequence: CSVEGLAGAPQQYNEQFF. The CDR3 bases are TGCAGCGTTGAGGGGCTGGCGGGAGCCCCTCAGCAATACAATGAGCAGTTCTTC.